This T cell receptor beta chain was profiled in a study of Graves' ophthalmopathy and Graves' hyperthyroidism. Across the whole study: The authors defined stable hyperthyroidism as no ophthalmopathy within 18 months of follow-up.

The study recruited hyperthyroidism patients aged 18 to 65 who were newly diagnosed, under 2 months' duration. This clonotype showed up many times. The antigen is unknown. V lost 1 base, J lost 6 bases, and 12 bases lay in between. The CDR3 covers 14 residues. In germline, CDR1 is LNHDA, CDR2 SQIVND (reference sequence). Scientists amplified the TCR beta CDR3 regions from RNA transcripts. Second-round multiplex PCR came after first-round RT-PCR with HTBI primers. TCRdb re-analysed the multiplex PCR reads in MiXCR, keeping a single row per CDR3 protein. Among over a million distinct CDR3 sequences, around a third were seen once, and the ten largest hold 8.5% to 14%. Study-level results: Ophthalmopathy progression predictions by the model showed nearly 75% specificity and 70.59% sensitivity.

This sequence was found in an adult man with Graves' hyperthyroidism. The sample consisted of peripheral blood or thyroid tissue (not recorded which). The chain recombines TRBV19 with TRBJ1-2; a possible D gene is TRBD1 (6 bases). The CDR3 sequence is CASSIGAGENGYTF. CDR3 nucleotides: TGTGCCAGTAGTATAGGTGCAGGGGAAAATGGCTACACCTTC.